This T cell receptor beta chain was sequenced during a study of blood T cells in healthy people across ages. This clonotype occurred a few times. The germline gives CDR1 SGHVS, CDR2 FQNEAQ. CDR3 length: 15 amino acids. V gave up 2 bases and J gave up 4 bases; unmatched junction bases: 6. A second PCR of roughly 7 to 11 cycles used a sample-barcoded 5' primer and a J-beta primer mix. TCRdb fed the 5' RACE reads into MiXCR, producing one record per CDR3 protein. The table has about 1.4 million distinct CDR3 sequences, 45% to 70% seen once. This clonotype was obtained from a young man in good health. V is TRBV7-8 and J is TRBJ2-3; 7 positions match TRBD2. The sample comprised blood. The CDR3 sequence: CASSLIREASDTQYF. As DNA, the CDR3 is TGTGCCAGCAGCTTAATCCGGGAGGCCTCAGATACGCAGTATTTT.